This T cell receptor (beta chain) was profiled in a study of response to subunit inactivated influenza vaccine. With respect to this clonotype: Its antigen is currently unknown.

Findings and limits, study-wide: Few new T cells, the authors suggested, are recruited by each seasonal influenza vaccination.

MiXCR, run by TCRdb on the RT-PCR reads, gives a single entry per CDR3 protein. The data contain under 850,000 distinct CDR3 sequences, approximately 18% of them singletons. The sample here was PBMCs from blood, taken 4 to 6 days after vaccination. The sequence was obtained from a man between 50 and 59 years old who received an inactivated influenza vaccine.

In DNA, the CDR3 is TGTGCCAGCAGTTACGGCACCTACGAGCAGTACTTC. It is translated as CASSYGTYEQYF. The V and J genes are TRBV6-2 or TRBV6-3 and TRBJ2-7, with unresolved D. The CDR3 is 12 residues long. Germline values: CDR1 MNHEY, CDR2 SVGEGT. Trimming removed 2 bases at V and 2 bases at J, with 4 bases between.